Listed below are T cell receptor beta chains from one sample, sequenced in a study of cytomegalovirus exposure and HLA in healthy donors. Sequenced by immunoSEQ multiplex PCR; TCRdb stores in-frame clones only, minus some. The sample lists about 160,000 clones, 75% occurring once. The sample consisted of PBMCs. The receptors derive from a woman between 45 and 60 years old in good health and CMV-seropositive. Each CDR3 is given with its conserved first and last residue. A D gene is named only where the DNA matches it firmly. Only part of the rows carry a size: once, few, many, or a class if the clone is expanded.

CDR3 DNA	CDR3 protein	V gene	J gene	D gene	clone size
TGCGCCAGCAGCCGGACAGGGGAATACGAGCAGTACTTC	CASSRTGEYEQYF	TRBV5-1	TRBJ2-7	TRBD1	.
TGTGCCAGCAGCTTAAACAGTGGGGAGACCCAGTACTTC	CASSLNSGETQYF	TRBV7-7	TRBJ2-5	.	once
TGCGCCAGCAGTTTAGCGGGGGGCACCTCAACCAATCTTGGCCCAGATACGCAGTATTTT	CASSLAGGTSTNLGPDTQYF	TRBV5-1	TRBJ2-3	TRBD2	.
TGCGCCAGCAGCCAAGACTCCCGGGGGGCGGGGTGGGGGTGGTCCCAGTACTTC	CASSQDSRGAGWGWSQYF	TRBV4-1	TRBJ2-5	.	.
TGTGCCAGCAGTTACTTGGCAGATGGCTATGGCTACACCTTC	CASSYLADGYGYTF	TRBV6-5	TRBJ1-2	.	.
TGTGCCAGTAGTATCAATTCCTACAATGAGCAGTTCTTC	CASSINSYNEQFF	TRBV19	TRBJ2-1	.	.
TGTGCCACCAGCAGAGATCTACGCCAGCCCCAGCATTTT	CATSRDLRQPQHF	TRBV15	TRBJ1-5	.	.
TGCAGCGTTGAAGTCTCGCCAGGGTACGCCGATGAGCAGTTCTTC	CSVEVSPGYADEQFF	TRBV29-1	TRBJ2-1	.	.
TGTGCCAGCAGTCACCCACTAGCCAAAAACATTCAGTACTTC	CASSHPLAKNIQYF	TRBV2	TRBJ2-4	.	.
TGTGCCAGCAGCGGGGGACTAGCGGATAATGTTGAGCAGTTCTTC	CASSGGLADNVEQFF	TRBV9	TRBJ2-1	TRBD2	.
TGTGCCATCAGCCCCGGGACTAGCACAGATACGCAGTATTTT	CAISPGTSTDTQYF	TRBV10-3	TRBJ2-3	.	few
TGCGCCAGCAGCCAAGATTTCCGCGGAGCCTACGAGCAGTACTTC	CASSQDFRGAYEQYF	TRBV4-1	TRBJ2-7	.	.
TGTGCCATAAGACTAGCGGGGGACTACGAGCAGTACTTC	CAIRLAGDYEQYF	TRBV10-3	TRBJ2-7	TRBD2	few
TGTGCCAGCAGCGCCCGAGTTGGGAGCGTTGAAGCTTTCTTT	CASSARVGSVEAFF	TRBV9	TRBJ1-1	.	.
TGTGCCAGCAGTGAAAGGGGGAACACTGAAGCTTTCTTT	CASSERGNTEAFF	TRBV6-1	TRBJ1-1	.	.
TGTGCCAGCCCCGGAGGGGAACCCTACGAGCAGTACTTC	CASPGGEPYEQYF	TRBV6-5	TRBJ2-7	.	.
TGTGCCAGCACGGGCATAAACAGGGTCACTGAAGCTTTCTTT	CASTGINRVTEAFF	TRBV2	TRBJ1-1	.	.
TGCGCCAGCAGCAATCTCGCGACAGTAAACACTGAAGCTTTCTTT	CASSNLATVNTEAFF	TRBV5-1	TRBJ1-1	.	.
TGTGCCAGCAGCGTCGACAGGGGTAATCAGCCCCAGCATTTT	CASSVDRGNQPQHF	TRBV5-8	TRBJ1-5	TRBD1	few
TGTGCCAGCAGCCCGGGACAGGGGGGAACAGATACGCAGTATTTT	CASSPGQGGTDTQYF	TRBV4-2	TRBJ2-3	TRBD1	few
TGTGCCAGCAGTGAATATCGGCAGGCCTACGAGCAGTACTTC	CASSEYRQAYEQYF	TRBV25-1	TRBJ2-7	.	.
TGCGCCAGCAGCCAAGTTGGCGGGGATGAGGGTATTGAGCAGTTCTTC	CASSQVGGDEGIEQFF	TRBV4-1	TRBJ2-1	.	.
TGTGCCAGCAGCTTAAACCAGGGGAGCAGTGGAGATACGCAGTATTTT	CASSLNQGSSGDTQYF	TRBV7-6	TRBJ2-3	.	.
TGTGCCAGCAGCTTAGGACAGGCGAGCTCCTACAATGAGCAGTTCTTC	CASSLGQASSYNEQFF	TRBV7-8	TRBJ2-1	.	.
TGTGCCAGCAGCACGGGACTAGCGGGCTCAAGGGACACCGGGGAGCTGTTTTTT	CASSTGLAGSRDTGELFF	TRBV7-6	TRBJ2-2	TRBD2	.
TGCGCCAGCAGCTTGTTCCAGGGGAGCGCTGAAGCTTTCTTT	CASSLFQGSAEAFF	TRBV5-1	TRBJ1-1	.	.
TGTGCCAGCAGCTCGACAGGGGACGAGCAGTACTTC	CASSSTGDEQYF	TRBV11-2	TRBJ2-7	TRBD1	once
TGTGCCAGCAGCAGCGGACAGGAGTATGGCTACACCTTC	CASSSGQEYGYTF	TRBV5-6	TRBJ1-2	TRBD1	once
TGTGCCAGCAGTACCCCGGACAGACGCTTTAACTATGGCTACACCTTC	CASSTPDRRFNYGYTF	TRBV6-6	TRBJ1-2	.	.
TGCAGTGCTCCCGAGGGGGTTGAAGCTTTCTTT	CSAPEGVEAFF	TRBV20-1	TRBJ1-1	.	.
TGTGCCAGCAGCCGTTCGGGTAGCGGCAAAGAGACCCAGTACTTC	CASSRSGSGKETQYF	TRBV9	TRBJ2-5	.	once
TGTGCCAGCAGTGAAGACAAGAACTATGGCTACACCTTC	CASSEDKNYGYTF	TRBV6-5	TRBJ1-2	.	.
TGTGCCAGTAGGGGACTAGCGGGGGCCTTCTCCTACAATGAGCAGTTCTTC	CASRGLAGAFSYNEQFF	TRBV19	TRBJ2-1	TRBD2	.
TGTGCCAGCAGTTTAATTTTGGCTTCTAACACCGGGGAGCTGTTTTTT	CASSLILASNTGELFF	TRBV27	TRBJ2-2	.	once
TGTGCCAGCAAGACTTGGGACAGGACTAATGAAAAACTGTTTTTT	CASKTWDRTNEKLFF	TRBV6-5	TRBJ1-4	TRBD1	.
TGTGCCAGCAGTGACAGGGGACCGCCGGGGCCCCAGCATTTT	CASSDRGPPGPQHF	TRBV6-6	TRBJ1-5	TRBD1	.
TGTGCCAGTAGTATAGGCGGGCCCCCTGGTACGCAGTATTTT	CASSIGGPPGTQYF	TRBV19	TRBJ2-3	.	.
TGTGCCAGCAGTGTAAACGGGAACACTGAAGCTTTCTTT	CASSVNGNTEAFF	TRBV2	TRBJ1-1	.	few
TGTGCCAGCAGTCGACGCTTCTTGGGACAGAACAATGAGCAGTTCTTC	CASSRRFLGQNNEQFF	TRBV2	TRBJ2-1	TRBD1	.
TGTTCCAGCAGCCTCTCCAATCAGCCCCAGCATTTT	CSSSLSNQPQHF	TRBV7-9	TRBJ1-5	.	.
TGCGCCAGCAGCTCTGGACAGGGCAGGGAGCAGTTCTTC	CASSSGQGREQFF	TRBV5-1	TRBJ2-1	TRBD1	.
TGTGCCAGCAGTAGACTTGGGGGGCAAGAGACCCAGTACTTC	CASSRLGGQETQYF	TRBV27	TRBJ2-5	.	few
TGCGCCAGCAGCCAACCCACGACAGGGAGACGCAATGAGCAGTTCTTC	CASSQPTTGRRNEQFF	TRBV4-1	TRBJ2-1	TRBD1	.
TGTGCCAGCAGTGAATCCCAGCGGGGGTTCTTC	CASSESQRGFF	TRBV6-1	TRBJ2-1	TRBD2	once
TGTGCCTGGGCGACTCGACTGGGGACTGAGCAGTACTTC	CAWATRLGTEQYF	TRBV30	TRBJ2-7	.	.
TGCAGTGCTAGTGATACGGGCGAGCAGTACTTC	CSASDTGEQYF	TRBV20-1	TRBJ2-7	.	.
TGCGCCAGCAGCCACGGGGGGGGAGATGAAGCTTTCTTT	CASSHGGGDEAFF	TRBV5-1	TRBJ1-1	.	.
TGTGCCAGCAGATCAGGGTTAACTGAAGCTTTCTTT	CASRSGLTEAFF	TRBV27	TRBJ1-1	.	.
TGTGCCAGCAGCCCTACAGGGAACACTGAAGCTTTCTTT	CASSPTGNTEAFF	TRBV7-9	TRBJ1-1	.	few
TGTGCCAGCAGTTCCTTCACCCGGGACAGTTCTGGCTACACCTTC	CASSSFTRDSSGYTF	TRBV6-1	TRBJ1-2	TRBD1	.
TGTGCCAGCAGTTATCGTCTGGGGACAGAGAATCAGCCCCAGCATTTT	CASSYRLGTENQPQHF	TRBV6-6	TRBJ1-5	TRBD1	.
TGTGCCAGCACCATATTGGGCGATTCACCCCTCCACTTT	CASTILGDSPLHF	TRBV6-1	TRBJ1-6	.	.
TGCGCCAGCAGCTTGGTGGTCAGGGGGAAAGGGGAGACCCAGTACTTC	CASSLVVRGKGETQYF	TRBV5-1	TRBJ2-5	TRBD1	.
TGTGCCAGCAGTGAAACGCGGGGATACACAGATACGCAGTATTTT	CASSETRGYTDTQYF	TRBV2	TRBJ2-3	.	.
TGTGCCAGTTCGACCCGCTCCGGGGTGGAGCAGTTCTTC	CASSTRSGVEQFF	TRBV19	TRBJ2-1	.	few
TGTGCCAGCAGCTTATCACTAGCGGGGCCCATTCAGTACTTC	CASSLSLAGPIQYF	TRBV13	TRBJ2-4	TRBD2	.
TGCAGCGTCAGAGGAGGGTCCACTGAAGCTTTCTTT	CSVRGGSTEAFF	TRBV29-1	TRBJ1-1	.	.
TGTGCCAGCAGTGTACCGGGACAGGGGCCAGAGCAGTACTTC	CASSVPGQGPEQYF	TRBV6-6	TRBJ2-7	TRBD1	.
TGTGCCAGCAGCCATCAGGCCGGCTCCTACAATGAGCAGTTCTTC	CASSHQAGSYNEQFF	TRBV7-6	TRBJ2-1	.	few